These T cell receptor beta chains were read from a single sample in a study of blood T cell repertoires in COVID-19. Method: immunoSEQ multiplex PCR; TCRdb's copy keeps in-frame clones and lacks some. In the table there are about 490,000 clones, 70% to 90% of which are singletons. The specimen was peripheral blood. The receptors come from a human donor in a cohort sampled during active COVID-19. The CDR3 runs from the conserved cysteine through the conserved F or W. A D gene is named only where the DNA matches it firmly. Expanded clones are given a class, and other clones once, few, many or no size at all.

D	J	V	size	length	CDR3	DNA
NA	TRBJ2-7	TRBV3-1/TRBV3-2	NA	13	CASSWDKPYEQYF	TGTGCCAGCAGCTGGGACAAGCCCTACGAGCAGTACTTC
NA	TRBJ2-2	TRBV24-1	NA	15	CATSNQAMGSGELFF	TGTGCCACCAGTAATCAAGCGATGGGTTCCGGGGAGCTGTTTTTT
TRBD1	TRBJ1-5	TRBV27	NA	15	CASSSIYRGVQPQHF	TGTGCCAGCAGTTCCATATACAGGGGGGTTCAGCCCCAGCATTTT
NA	TRBJ1-5	TRBV5-1	NA	14	CASSPGDYNQPQHF	TGCGCCAGCAGCCCAGGGGACTACAATCAGCCCCAGCATTTT
NA	TRBJ1-5	TRBV18	NA	13	CASSPDRNQPQHF	TGTGCCAGCTCACCGGACAGAAATCAGCCCCAGCATTTT
TRBD1	TRBJ1-2	TRBV15	NA	16	CATSRKPGQTNYGYTF	TGTGCCACCAGCAGAAAGCCGGGACAGACCAACTATGGCTACACCTTC
TRBD2	TRBJ2-1	TRBV27	once	16	CASSLGGRASYNEQFF	TGTGCCAGCAGTTTAGGCGGGAGGGCCTCCTACAATGAGCAGTTCTTC
NA	TRBJ2-5	TRBV4-2	NA	15	CASSPTRVAQETQYF	TGTGCCAGCAGCCCTACGAGGGTTGCGCAAGAGACCCAGTACTTC
NA	TRBJ2-2	TRBV5-4	NA	15	CASSRNRDPTGELFF	TGTGCCAGCAGCCGGAACAGGGACCCCACCGGGGAGCTGTTTTTT
NA	TRBJ2-7	TRBV19	NA	13	CASRKSAGGEQYF	TGTGCCAGTAGAAAATCAGCGGGTGGCGAGCAGTACTTC
TRBD1	TRBJ1-1	TRBV11-3	NA	15	CASSPGTGVNTEAFF	TGTGCCAGCAGCCCAGGGACAGGGGTTAACACTGAAGCTTTCTTT
NA	TRBJ1-1	TRBV6-5	NA	13	CASEKTGGIEAFF	TGTGCCAGCGAGAAGACGGGGGGAATAGAAGCTTTCTTT
NA	TRBJ1-5	TRBV9	NA	14	CASSVGTSNQPQHF	TGTGCCAGCAGCGTGGGGACAAGTAATCAGCCCCAGCATTTT
TRBD1	TRBJ1-6	TRBV28	NA	14	CASSFGTGGSPLHF	TGTGCCAGCAGTTTCGGGACAGGGGGCTCACCCCTCCACTTT
NA	TRBJ2-3	TRBV18	NA	13	CASSRQGTDTQYF	TGTGCCAGCTCTCGGCAGGGCACAGATACGCAGTATTTT
NA	TRBJ2-7	TRBV9	many	13	CASSVRVPGEQYF	TGTGCCAGCAGCGTGCGTGTTCCAGGAGAGCAGTACTTC
NA	TRBJ1-3	TRBV10-3	NA	13	CAIKAVELHTIYF	TGTGCCATCAAGGCGGTGGAGTTACACACCATATATTTT
NA	TRBJ2-7	TRBV20-1	NA	11	CSAARLGEQYF	TGCAGTGCTGCCAGACTTGGCGAGCAGTACTTC
TRBD1	TRBJ2-7	TRBV29-1	NA	13	CSAKGTGAYEQYF	TGCAGCGCCAAAGGGACAGGGGCTTACGAGCAGTACTTC
TRBD2	TRBJ2-7	TRBV3-1/TRBV3-2	NA	12	CASSHEGGEQYF	TGTGCCAGCAGCCACGAGGGAGGGGAGCAGTACTTC
NA	TRBJ2-6	TRBV10-3	NA	18	CAISDVAGSFAGANVLTF	TGTGCCATCAGTGATGTCGCAGGATCCTTTGCTGGGGCCAACGTCCTGACTTTC
TRBD2	TRBJ2-3	TRBV9	NA	16	CASSVSAGLSTDTQYF	TGTGCCAGCAGCGTCTCAGCGGGGTTAAGCACAGATACGCAGTATTTT
NA	TRBJ1-2	TRBV7-2	once	13	CASSLRGGVGYTF	TGTGCCAGCAGCTTAAGAGGGGGAGTAGGCTACACCTTC
TRBD2	TRBJ2-1	TRBV2	NA	15	CASSEEASGTAEQFF	TGTGCCAGCAGTGAAGAAGCTAGCGGGACAGCTGAGCAGTTCTTC
NA	TRBJ2-1	TRBV7-3	NA	14	CASSLSSLGNEQFF	TGTGCCAGCAGCCTTTCTTCCCTAGGCAATGAGCAGTTCTTC
NA	TRBJ1-4	TRBV20-1	NA	14	CSASFGNKVEKLFF	TGCAGTGCTAGTTTCGGGAATAAGGTTGAAAAACTGTTTTTT
TRBD1	TRBJ2-3	TRBV27	NA	14	CASRRQGAEDTQYF	TGTGCCAGCAGGCGACAGGGGGCGGAAGATACGCAGTATTTT
NA	TRBJ2-7	TRBV9	NA	15	CASSVGLRGSYEQYF	TGTGCCAGCAGCGTAGGTCTTAGAGGCTCCTACGAGCAGTACTTC
NA	TRBJ1-1	TRBV14	NA	13	CASSQTMNTEAFF	TGTGCCAGCAGCCAAACAATGAACACTGAAGCTTTCTTT
TRBD2	TRBJ2-1	TRBV7-3	NA	15	CASSFSSGAYNEQFF	TGTGCCAGCAGCTTCTCTAGCGGAGCCTACAATGAGCAGTTCTTC
TRBD1	TRBJ1-2	TRBV19	NA	18	CASSPPPGTGVSLRGYTF	TGTGCCAGTAGTCCTCCCCCCGGGACAGGAGTAAGTCTACGGGGCTACACCTTC
TRBD1	TRBJ1-1	TRBV29-1	NA	13	CSVSDDRGTEAFF	TGCAGCGTTTCGGATGACAGGGGCACTGAAGCTTTCTTT
NA	TRBJ1-3	TRBV30	NA	18	CAWSVRWQRRLSGNTIYF	TGTGCCTGGAGTGTACGATGGCAGAGGAGATTATCTGGAAACACCATATATTTT
TRBD2	TRBJ2-3	TRBV4-2	NA	15	CASSQDETSPDTQYF	TGTGCCAGCAGCCAAGATGAGACTAGCCCAGATACGCAGTATTTT
TRBD1	TRBJ2-2	TRBV5-6	NA	18	CASSFRDRDHRNTGELFF	TGTGCCAGCAGCTTTAGGGACAGGGATCATAGGAACACCGGGGAGCTGTTTTTT
NA	TRBJ1-2	TRBV23-1	NA	14	CASSQSGINYGYTF	TGCGCCAGCAGTCAATCTGGCATTAACTATGGCTACACCTTC
TRBD1	TRBJ2-2	TRBV2	NA	14	CASKSDRAFGELFF	TGTGCCAGCAAGTCGGACAGGGCGTTCGGGGAGCTGTTTTTT
NA	TRBJ2-7	TRBV2	NA	18	CASGGGLITGKRAYEQYF	TGTGCCAGCGGGGGGGGTCTAATCACAGGGAAAAGAGCCTACGAGCAGTACTTC
NA	TRBJ2-1	TRBV27	NA	13	CASRGSRRNEQFF	TGTGCCAGCAGGGGTTCCCGGCGGAATGAGCAGTTCTTC
TRBD2	TRBJ2-3	TRBV9	NA	15	CASSASGSSTDTQYF	TGTGCCAGCTCCGCTAGCGGATCTAGCACAGATACGCAGTATTTT
NA	TRBJ2-6	TRBV6-2/TRBV6-3	NA	16	CASSLPGFSGANVLTF	TGTGCCAGCAGTCTTCCAGGGTTCTCTGGGGCCAACGTCCTGACTTTC